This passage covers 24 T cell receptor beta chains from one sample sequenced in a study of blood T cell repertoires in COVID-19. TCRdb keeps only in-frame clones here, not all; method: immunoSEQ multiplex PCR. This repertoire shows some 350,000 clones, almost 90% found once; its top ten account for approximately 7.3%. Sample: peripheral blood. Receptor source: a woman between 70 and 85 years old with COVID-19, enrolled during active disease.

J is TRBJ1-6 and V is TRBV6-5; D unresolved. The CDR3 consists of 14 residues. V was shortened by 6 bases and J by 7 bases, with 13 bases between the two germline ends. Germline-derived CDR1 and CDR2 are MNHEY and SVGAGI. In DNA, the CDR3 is TGTGCCAGCAGCTTCCGGGAAGGCAATTCACCCCTCCACTTT. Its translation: CASSFREGNSPLHF.

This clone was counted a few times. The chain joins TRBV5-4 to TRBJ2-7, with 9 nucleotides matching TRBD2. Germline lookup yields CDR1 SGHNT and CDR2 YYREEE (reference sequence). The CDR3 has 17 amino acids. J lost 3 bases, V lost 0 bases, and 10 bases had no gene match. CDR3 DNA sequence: TGTGCCAGCAGCTTGGGGGTAGCGGGGGATGGCCTCTACGAGCAGTACTTC. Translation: CASSLGVAGDGLYEQYF.

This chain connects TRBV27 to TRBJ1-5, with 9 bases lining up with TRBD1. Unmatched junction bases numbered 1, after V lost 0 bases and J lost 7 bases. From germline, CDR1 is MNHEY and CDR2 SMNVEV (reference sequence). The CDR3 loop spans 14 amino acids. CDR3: CASSLSDRGQPQHF. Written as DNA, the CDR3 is TGTGCCAGCAGTTTATCGGACAGGGGCCAGCCCCAGCATTTT.

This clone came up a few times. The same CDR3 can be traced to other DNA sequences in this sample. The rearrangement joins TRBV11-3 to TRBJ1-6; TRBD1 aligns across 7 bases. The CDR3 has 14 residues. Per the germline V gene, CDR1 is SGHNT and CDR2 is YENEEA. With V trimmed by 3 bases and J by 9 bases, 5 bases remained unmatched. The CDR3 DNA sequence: TGTGCCAGCAGCTTGACAGGGTACGGTTCACCCCTCCACTTT. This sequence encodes CASSLTGYGSPLHF. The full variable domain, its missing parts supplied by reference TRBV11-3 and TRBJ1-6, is EAGVVQSPRYKIIEKKQPVAFWCNPISGHNTLYWYLQNLGQGPELLIRYENEEAVDDSQLPKDRFSAERLKGVDSTLKIQPAELGDSAVYLCASSLTGYGSPLHFGNGTRLTVT.

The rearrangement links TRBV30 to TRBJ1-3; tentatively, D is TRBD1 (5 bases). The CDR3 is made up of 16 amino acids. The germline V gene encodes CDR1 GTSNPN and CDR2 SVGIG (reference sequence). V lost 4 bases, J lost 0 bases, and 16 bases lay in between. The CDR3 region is CAWTPSDKSSGNTIYF. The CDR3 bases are TGTGCCTGGACCCCCTCGGACAAGAGCTCTGGAAACACCATATATTTT.

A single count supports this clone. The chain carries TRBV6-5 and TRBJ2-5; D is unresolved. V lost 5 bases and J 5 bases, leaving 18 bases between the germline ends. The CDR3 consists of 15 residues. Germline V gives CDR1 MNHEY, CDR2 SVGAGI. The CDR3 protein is CASSTNPFRSETQYF. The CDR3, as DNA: TGTGCCAGCAGTACTAACCCCTTCAGAAGCGAGACCCAGTACTTC.

CDR3 DNA sequence: TGTGCCAGCAGTGAAAGGCAGGGGGGCACTGAAGCTTTCTTT. This encodes CASSERQGGTEAFF. The chain recombines TRBV2 with TRBJ1-1, with 7 positions matching TRBD1. J was trimmed by 4 bases and V by 2 bases; bases with no gene match: 4. CDR3 length: 14 residues. Germline lookup yields CDR1 SNHLY and CDR2 FYNNEI.

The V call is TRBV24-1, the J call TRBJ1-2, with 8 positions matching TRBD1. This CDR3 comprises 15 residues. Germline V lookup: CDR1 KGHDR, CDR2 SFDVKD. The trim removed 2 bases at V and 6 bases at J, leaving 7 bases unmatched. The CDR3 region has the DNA TGTGCCACCAGTGATTCGACGACAGGGGCGAATGGCTACACCTTC. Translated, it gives CATSDSTTGANGYTF.

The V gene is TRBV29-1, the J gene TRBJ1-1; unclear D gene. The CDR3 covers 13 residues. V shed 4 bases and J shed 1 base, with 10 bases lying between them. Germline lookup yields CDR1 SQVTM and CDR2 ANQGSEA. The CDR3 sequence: CSVAGLSNTEAFF. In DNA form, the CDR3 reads TGCAGCGTTGCCGGGTTATCGAACACTGAAGCTTTCTTT.

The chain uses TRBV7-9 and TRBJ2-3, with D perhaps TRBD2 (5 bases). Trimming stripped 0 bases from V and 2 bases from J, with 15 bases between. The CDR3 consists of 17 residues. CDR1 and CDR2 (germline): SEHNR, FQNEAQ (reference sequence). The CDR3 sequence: CASSLAGLEAPTDTQYF. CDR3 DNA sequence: TGTGCCAGCAGCTTAGCTGGTTTGGAGGCCCCCACAGATACGCAGTATTTT.

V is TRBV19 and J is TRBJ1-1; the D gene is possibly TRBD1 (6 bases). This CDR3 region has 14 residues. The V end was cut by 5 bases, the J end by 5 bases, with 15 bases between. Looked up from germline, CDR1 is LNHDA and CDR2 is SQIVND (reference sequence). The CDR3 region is CASSFGGMGTEAFF. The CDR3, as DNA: TGTGCCAGTAGTTTTGGGGGCATGGGGACTGAAGCTTTCTTT.

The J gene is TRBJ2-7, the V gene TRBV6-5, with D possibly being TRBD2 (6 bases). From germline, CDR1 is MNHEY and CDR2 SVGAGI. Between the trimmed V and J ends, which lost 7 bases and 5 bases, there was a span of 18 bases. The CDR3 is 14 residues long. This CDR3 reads CASTLGEERNEQYF. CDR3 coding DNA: TGTGCCAGCACCTTAGGGGAGGAGAGAAACGAGCAGTACTTC.

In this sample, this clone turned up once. The CDR3 nucleotides read TGTGCCAGCAGCTTCCGGGACAGGGCCCCAAGATTAAACTATGGCTACACCTTC. Protein sequence: CASSFRDRAPRLNYGYTF. The chain combines TRBV9 with TRBJ1-2; 9 bases align to TRBD1. Germline V gene sequence: CDR1 SGDLS, CDR2 YYNGEE. The CDR3 runs 18 residues. The ends lost 4 bases at V and 2 bases at J; junction bases unmatched: 15.

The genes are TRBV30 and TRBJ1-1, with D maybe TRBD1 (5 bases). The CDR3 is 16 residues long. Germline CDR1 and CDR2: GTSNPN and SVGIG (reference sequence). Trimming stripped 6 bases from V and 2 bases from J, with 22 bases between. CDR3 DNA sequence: TGTGCCTGCTCCCCCTGGGGCAGGACGAATAACACTGAAGCTTTCTTT. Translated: CACSPWGRTNNTEAFF.

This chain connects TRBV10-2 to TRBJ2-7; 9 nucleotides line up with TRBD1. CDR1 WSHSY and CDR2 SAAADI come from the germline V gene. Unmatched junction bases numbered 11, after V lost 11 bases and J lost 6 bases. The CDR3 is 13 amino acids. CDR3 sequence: CAGGVGTGSEQYF. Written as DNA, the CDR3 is TGCGCCGGCGGAGTAGGGACAGGGAGCGAGCAGTACTTC.

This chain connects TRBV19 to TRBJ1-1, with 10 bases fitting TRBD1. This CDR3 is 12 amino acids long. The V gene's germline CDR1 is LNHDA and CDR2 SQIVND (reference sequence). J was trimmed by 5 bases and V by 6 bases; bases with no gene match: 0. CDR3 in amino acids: CASRDRGTEAFF. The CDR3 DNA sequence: TGTGCCAGTAGGGACAGGGGGACTGAAGCTTTCTTT.

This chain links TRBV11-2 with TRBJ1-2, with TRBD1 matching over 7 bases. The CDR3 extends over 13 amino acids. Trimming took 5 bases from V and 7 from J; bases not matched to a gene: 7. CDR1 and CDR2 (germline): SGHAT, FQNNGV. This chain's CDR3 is CASSPPGQPGYTF. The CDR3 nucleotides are TGTGCCAGCAGCCCACCGGGACAGCCTGGCTACACCTTC.

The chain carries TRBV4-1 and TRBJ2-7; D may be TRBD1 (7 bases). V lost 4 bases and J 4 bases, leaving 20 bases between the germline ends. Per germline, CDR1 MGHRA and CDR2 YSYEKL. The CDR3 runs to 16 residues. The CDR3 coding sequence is TGCGCCAGCAGCCCAAATCGCGGGACAGAGATTTACGAGCAGTACTTC. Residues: CASSPNRGTEIYEQYF.

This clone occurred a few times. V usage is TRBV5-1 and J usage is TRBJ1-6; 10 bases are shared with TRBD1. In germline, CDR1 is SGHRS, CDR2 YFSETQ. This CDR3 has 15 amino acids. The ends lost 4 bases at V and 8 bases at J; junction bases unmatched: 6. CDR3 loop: CASSRQGAGDSPLHF. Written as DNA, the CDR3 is TGCGCCAGCAGCAGACAGGGGGCAGGGGATTCACCCCTCCACTTT.

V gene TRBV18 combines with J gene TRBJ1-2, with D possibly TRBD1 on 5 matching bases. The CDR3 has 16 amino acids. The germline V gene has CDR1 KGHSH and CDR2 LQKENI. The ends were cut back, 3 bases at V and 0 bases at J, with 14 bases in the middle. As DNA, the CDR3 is TGTGCCAGCTCACCGACAGAATCATTCACTAACTATGGCTACACCTTC. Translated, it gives CASSPTESFTNYGYTF.

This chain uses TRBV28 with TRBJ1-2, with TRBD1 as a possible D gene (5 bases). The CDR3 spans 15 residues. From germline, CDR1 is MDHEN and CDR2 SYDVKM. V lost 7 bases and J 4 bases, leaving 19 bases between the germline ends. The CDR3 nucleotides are TGTGCCAGCACCCTCTGGGGGGTAGGGTTCTATGGCTACACCTTC. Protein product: CASTLWGVGFYGYTF.

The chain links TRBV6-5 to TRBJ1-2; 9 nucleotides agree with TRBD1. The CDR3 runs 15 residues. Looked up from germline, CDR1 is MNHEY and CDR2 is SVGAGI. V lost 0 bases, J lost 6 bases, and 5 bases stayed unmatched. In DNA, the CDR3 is TGTGCCAGCAGTTACTCAGGGACAGGGACCCATGGCTACACCTTC. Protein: CASSYSGTGTHGYTF.

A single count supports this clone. CDR3 residues: CATSASGDLSYTF. CDR3 nucleotides: TGTGCCACCAGTGCGTCAGGGGATTTGAGCTACACCTTC. V is TRBV24-1 and J is TRBJ1-2, with a possible D match to TRBD1 (6 bases). Looked up from germline, CDR1 is KGHDR and CDR2 is SFDVKD. The V end was cut by 5 bases, the J end by 9 bases, with 15 bases between. The length of the CDR3 is 13 residues.

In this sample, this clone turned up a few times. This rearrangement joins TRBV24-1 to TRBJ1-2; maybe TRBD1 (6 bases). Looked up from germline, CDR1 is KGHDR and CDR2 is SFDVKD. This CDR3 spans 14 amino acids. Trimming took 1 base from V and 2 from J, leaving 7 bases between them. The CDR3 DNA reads TGTGCCACCAGTGATTTAGGGGGAAACTATGGCTACACCTTC. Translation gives CATSDLGGNYGYTF.